A selection of T cell receptor beta chains follows, all from one sample in a study of CD8 T cells in ankylosing spondylitis. A single record per CDR3 protein comes from TCRdb applying MiXCR to the 5' RACE reads. The data contain around 390,000 distinct CDR3 sequences, about a fifth of them singletons. The sequenced sample was blood, either unsorted or a sorted T cell fraction (not recorded which). The receptors were gathered from a male donor with ankylosing spondylitis. Each CDR3 is given with its conserved first and last residue. D genes are given only for firm matches. Some rows mark clone size as missing; the rest say once, few, many or name a class of expanded clone.

clone_size d_call j_call v_call cdr3_aa cdr3_nt
NA NA TRBJ2-3 TRBV11-1 CASSLMRNTDTQYF TGTGCCAGCAGCTTAATGCGGAACACAGATACGCAGTATTTT
NA NA TRBJ1-2 TRBV7-2 CASSSWSGGYTF TGTGCCAGCAGCTCCTGGTCGGGGGGCTACACCTTC
few TRBD1 TRBJ2-7 TRBV10-3 CAISEVGRGIYEQYF TGTGCCATCAGTGAAGTGGGCAGGGGGATTTACGAGCAGTACTTC
NA NA TRBJ2-1 TRBV2 CASSVRVLDEQFF TGTGCCAGCAGTGTCAGGGTTCTAGATGAGCAGTTCTTC
NA TRBD1 TRBJ2-1 TRBV5-1 CASSLARDRGSREQFF TGCGCCAGCAGCTTGGCTCGGGACAGGGGGAGTAGGGAGCAGTTCTTC
few NA TRBJ2-3 TRBV23-1 CASSQNSIAPFTDTQYF TGCGCCAGCAGTCAAAATTCGATCGCCCCCTTCACAGATACGCAGTATTTT
few NA TRBJ2-1 TRBV2 CASNVGRRGNEQFF TGTGCCAGCAATGTCGGCAGGAGAGGCAATGAGCAGTTCTTC
few TRBD2 TRBJ2-1 TRBV28 CASRLAGPNSYNEQFF TGTGCCAGCAGATTAGCGGGACCGAACTCCTACAATGAGCAGTTCTTC
many TRBD2 TRBJ2-3 TRBV27 CASSLYSGSADTQYF TGTGCCAGCAGTTTGTACAGCGGGAGTGCAGATACGCAGTATTTT
many TRBD1 TRBJ2-3 TRBV9 CASSVGIGTGRTDTQYF TGTGCCAGCAGCGTAGGGATAGGGACAGGACGCACAGATACGCAGTATTTT
NA NA TRBJ2-4 TRBV7-9 CASSSNSGGSIQYF TGTGCCAGCAGCTCCAACTCTGGAGGATCCATTCAGTACTTC
few NA TRBJ2-5 TRBV6-6 CASSYYQGETQYF TGTGCCAGCAGTTACTATCAGGGGGAGACCCAGTACTTC
few NA TRBJ2-7 TRBV5-1 CASSSGDGPYEQYF TGCGCCAGCAGCAGTGGGGACGGACCCTACGAGCAGTACTTC
NA NA TRBJ2-1 TRBV23-1 CASSQCPGTIDNEQFF TGCGCCAGCAGTCAATGCCCCGGGACCATTGACAATGAGCAGTTCTTC
NA NA TRBJ2-5 TRBV20-1 CSARGPLYQETQYF TGCAGTGCTAGAGGGCCTCTGTACCAAGAGACCCAGTACTTC
few TRBD1 TRBJ2-7 TRBV12-3/TRBV12-4 CASSPGTGPHEQYF TGTGCCAGCAGCCCCGGGACAGGGCCCCACGAGCAGTACTTC
NA TRBD2 TRBJ2-2 TRBV20-1 CSARVSGLNTGELFF TGCAGTGCAAGAGTTAGCGGGTTAAACACCGGGGAGCTGTTTTTT